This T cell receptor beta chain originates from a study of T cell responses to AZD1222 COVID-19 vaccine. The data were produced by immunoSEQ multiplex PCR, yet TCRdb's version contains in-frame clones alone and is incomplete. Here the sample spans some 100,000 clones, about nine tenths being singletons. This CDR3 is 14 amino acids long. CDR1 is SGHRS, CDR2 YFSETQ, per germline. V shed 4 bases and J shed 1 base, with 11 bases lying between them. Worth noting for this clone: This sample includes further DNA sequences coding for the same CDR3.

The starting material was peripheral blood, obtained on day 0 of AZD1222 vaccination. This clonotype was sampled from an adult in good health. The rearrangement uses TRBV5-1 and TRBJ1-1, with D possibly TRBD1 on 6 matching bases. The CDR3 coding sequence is TGCGCCAGCAGCAGGACAGTGAAGAACACTGAAGCTTTCTTT. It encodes CASSRTVKNTEAFF.